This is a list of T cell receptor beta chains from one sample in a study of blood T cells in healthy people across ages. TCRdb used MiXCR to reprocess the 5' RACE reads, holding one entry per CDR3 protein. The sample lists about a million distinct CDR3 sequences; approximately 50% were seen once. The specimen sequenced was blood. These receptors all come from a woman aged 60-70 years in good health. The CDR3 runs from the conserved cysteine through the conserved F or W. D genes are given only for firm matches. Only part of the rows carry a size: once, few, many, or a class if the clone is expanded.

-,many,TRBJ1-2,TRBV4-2,CASSQVLGGYGYTF,TGTGCCAGCAGCCAGGTGCTCGGGGGTTATGGCTACACCTTC
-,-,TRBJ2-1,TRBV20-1,CSARTISWDNEQFF,TGCAGTGCAAGGACAATCAGTTGGGACAATGAGCAGTTCTTC
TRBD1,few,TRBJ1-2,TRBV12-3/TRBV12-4,CASSLPPHRGTYGYTF,TGTGCCAGCAGCCTCCCCCCCCACAGGGGCACCTATGGCTACACCTTC
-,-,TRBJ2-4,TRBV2,CASSEVIQYF,TGTGCCAGCAGTGAAGTCATTCAGTACTTC
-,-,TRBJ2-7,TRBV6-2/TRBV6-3,CASSYDPSGSYEQYF,TGTGCCAGCAGTTATGATCCGTCGGGCTCCTACGAGCAGTACTTC
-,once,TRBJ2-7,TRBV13,CASSLSGYAYEQYF,TGTGCCAGCAGCCTATCAGGGTACGCCTACGAGCAGTACTTC
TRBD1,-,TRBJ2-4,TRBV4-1,CASSEEPDRVNIQYF,TGCGCCAGCAGCGAGGAGCCTGACAGGGTAAACATTCAGTACTTC
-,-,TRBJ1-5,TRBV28,CASSALEPQHF,TGTGCCAGCAGTGCACTTGAGCCCCAGCATTTT
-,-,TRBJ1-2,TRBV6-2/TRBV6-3,CASSPHRQDSNYGYTF,TGTGCCAGCAGTCCCCATCGCCAGGACTCAAACTATGGCTACACCTTC
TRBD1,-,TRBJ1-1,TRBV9,CASSFGTGANTEAFF,TGTGCCAGCAGCTTCGGGACAGGGGCGAACACTGAAGCTTTCTTT
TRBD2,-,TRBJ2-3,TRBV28,CASSFGLAATDTQYF,TGTGCCAGCAGTTTTGGACTAGCGGCCACAGATACGCAGTATTTT